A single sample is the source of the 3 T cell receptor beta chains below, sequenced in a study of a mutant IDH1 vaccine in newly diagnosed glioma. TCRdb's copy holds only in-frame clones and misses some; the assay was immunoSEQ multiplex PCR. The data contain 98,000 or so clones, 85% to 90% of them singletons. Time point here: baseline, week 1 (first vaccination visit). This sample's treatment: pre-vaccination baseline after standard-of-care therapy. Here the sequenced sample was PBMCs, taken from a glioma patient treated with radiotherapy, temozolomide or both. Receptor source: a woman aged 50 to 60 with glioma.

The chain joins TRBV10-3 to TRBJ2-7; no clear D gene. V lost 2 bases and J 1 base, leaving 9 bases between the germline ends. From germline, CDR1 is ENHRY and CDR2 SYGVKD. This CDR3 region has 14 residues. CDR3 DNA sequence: TGTGCCATCAGTGAGAGGGCACCTTCCTACGAGCAGTACTTC. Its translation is CAISERAPSYEQYF.

Here the CDR3 DNA reads TGTGCCAGCAGTCTCATTTCCGTAGCGGGAGGGTACAATGAGCAGTTCTTC. Its protein is CASSLISVAGGYNEQFF. The chain combines TRBV27 with TRBJ2-1; TRBD2 matches at 11 bases. The CDR3 is 17 residues long. J was trimmed by 4 bases and V by 5 bases; bases with no gene match: 10. The V gene's germline CDR1 is MNHEY and CDR2 SMNVEV (reference sequence).

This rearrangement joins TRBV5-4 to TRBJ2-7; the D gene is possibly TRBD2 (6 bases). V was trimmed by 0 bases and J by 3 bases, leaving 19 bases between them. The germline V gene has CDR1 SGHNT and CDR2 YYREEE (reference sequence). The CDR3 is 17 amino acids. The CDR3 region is CASSLEFPSAINYEQYF. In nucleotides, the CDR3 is TGTGCCAGCAGCTTGGAGTTTCCTAGCGCCATCAACTACGAGCAGTACTTC.